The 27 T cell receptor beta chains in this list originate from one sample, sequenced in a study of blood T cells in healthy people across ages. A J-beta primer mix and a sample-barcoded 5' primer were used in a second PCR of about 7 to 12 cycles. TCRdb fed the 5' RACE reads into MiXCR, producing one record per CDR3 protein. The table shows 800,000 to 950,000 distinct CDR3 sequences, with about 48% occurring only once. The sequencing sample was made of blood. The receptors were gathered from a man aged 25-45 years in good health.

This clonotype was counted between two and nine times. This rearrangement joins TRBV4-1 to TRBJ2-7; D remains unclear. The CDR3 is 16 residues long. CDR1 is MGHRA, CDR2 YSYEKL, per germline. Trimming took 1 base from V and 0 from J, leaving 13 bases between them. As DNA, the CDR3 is TGCGCCAGCAGCCAAGTCGGCCTCGAGAGCTCCTACGAGCAGTACTTC. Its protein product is CASSQVGLESSYEQYF.

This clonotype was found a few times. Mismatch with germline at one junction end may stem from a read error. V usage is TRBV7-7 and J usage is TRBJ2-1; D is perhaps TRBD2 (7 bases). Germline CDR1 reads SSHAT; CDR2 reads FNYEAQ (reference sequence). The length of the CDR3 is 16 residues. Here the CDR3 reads CASSLLGGASYNEQFF. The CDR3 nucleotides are TGTGCTAGCAGCTTACTGGGGGGGGCCTCCTACAATGAGCAGTTCTTC.

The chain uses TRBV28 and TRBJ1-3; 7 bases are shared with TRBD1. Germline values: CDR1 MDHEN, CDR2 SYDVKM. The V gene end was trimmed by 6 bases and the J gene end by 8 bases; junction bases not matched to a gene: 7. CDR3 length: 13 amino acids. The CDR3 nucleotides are TGTGCCAGCAGAGAGACAGGGTTTGACACCATATATTTT. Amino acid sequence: CASRETGFDTIYF.

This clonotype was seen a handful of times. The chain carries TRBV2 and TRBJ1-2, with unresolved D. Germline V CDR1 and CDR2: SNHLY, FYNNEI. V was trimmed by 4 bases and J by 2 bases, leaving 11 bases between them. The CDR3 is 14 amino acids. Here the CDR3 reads CASSVVVTNYGYTF. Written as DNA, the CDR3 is TGTGCCAGCAGTGTGGTGGTTACAAACTATGGCTACACCTTC.

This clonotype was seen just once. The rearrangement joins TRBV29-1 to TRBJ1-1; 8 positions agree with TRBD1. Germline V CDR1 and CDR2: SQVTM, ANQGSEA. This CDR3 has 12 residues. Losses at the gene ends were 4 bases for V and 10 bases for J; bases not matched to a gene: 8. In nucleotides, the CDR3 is TGCAGCGTTGGAGACAGGGGATGGGGAGCTTTCTTT. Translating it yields CSVGDRGWGAFF.

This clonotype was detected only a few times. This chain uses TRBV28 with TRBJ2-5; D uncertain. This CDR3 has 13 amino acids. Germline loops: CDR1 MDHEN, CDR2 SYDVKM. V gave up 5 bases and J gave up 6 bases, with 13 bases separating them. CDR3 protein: CASSPGQEKTQYF. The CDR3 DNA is TGTGCCAGCAGTCCGGGCCAAGAAAAGACCCAGTACTTC.

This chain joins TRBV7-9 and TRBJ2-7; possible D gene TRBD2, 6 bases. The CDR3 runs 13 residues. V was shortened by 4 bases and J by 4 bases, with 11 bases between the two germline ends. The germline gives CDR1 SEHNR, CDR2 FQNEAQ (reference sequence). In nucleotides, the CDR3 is TGTGCCAGCAGCTCCGGCGGGAATTACGAGCAGTACTTC. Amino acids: CASSSGGNYEQYF.

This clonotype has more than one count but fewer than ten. The DNA for the CDR3 is TGTGCCAGCCGACGCGGGACAGCTACCTACGAGCAGTACTTC. Its protein product is CASRRGTATYEQYF. The chain recombines TRBV12-3 or TRBV12-4 with TRBJ2-7, with a possible D match to TRBD1 (7 bases). The CDR3 totals 14 residues. Trimming stripped 8 bases from V and 2 bases from J, with 16 bases between.

The CDR3 DNA follows: TGTGCCAGCAGTTTACCGGGGCAACAGGGGGCTTGGGGGACCCAGTACTTC. This gives the protein CASSLPGQQGAWGTQYF. This chain uses TRBV27 with TRBJ2-7; 9 nucleotides line up with TRBD1. The assigned J gene may be wrong: the sequence end matches TRBJ2-5 better. CDR1 is MNHEY and CDR2 is SMNVEV in the germline V gene (reference sequence). The CDR3 covers 17 residues.

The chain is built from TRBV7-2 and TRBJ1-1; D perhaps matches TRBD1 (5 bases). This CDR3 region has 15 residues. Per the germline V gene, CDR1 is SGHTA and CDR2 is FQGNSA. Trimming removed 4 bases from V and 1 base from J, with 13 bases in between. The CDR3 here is CASSSTGGGNTEAFF. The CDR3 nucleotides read TGTGCCAGCAGCTCTACAGGTGGCGGGAACACTGAAGCTTTCTTT. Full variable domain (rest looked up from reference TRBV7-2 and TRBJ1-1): GAGVSQSPSNKVTEKGKDVELRCDPISGHTALYWYRQSLGQGLEFLIYFQGNSAPDKSGLPSDRFSAERTGGSVSTLTIQRTQQEDSAVYLCASSSTGGGNTEAFFGQGTRLTVV.

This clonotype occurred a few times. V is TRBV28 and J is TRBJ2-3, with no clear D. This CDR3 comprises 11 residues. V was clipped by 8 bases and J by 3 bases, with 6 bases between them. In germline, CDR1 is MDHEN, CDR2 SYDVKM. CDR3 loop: CASARTDTQYF. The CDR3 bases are TGTGCCAGCGCTAGGACAGATACGCAGTATTTT.

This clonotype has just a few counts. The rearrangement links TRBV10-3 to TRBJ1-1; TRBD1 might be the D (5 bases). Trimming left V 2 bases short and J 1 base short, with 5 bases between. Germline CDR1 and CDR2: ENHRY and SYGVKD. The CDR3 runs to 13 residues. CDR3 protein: CAISEGANTEAFF. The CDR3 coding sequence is TGTGCCATCAGTGAGGGGGCGAACACTGAAGCTTTCTTT.

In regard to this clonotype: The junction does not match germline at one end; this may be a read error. CDR3 sequence (DNA): TGTCCCAGCAGTCCCCATCTCCGGCATCCCACTGAAGCTTTCTTT. As protein: CPSSPHLRHPTEAFF. The chain couples TRBV12-3 or TRBV12-4 to TRBJ1-1; D gene ambiguous. The CDR3 extends over 15 amino acids.

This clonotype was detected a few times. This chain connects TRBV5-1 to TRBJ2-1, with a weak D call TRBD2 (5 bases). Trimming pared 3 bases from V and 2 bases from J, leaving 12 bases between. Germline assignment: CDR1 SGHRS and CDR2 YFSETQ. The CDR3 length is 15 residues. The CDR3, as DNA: TGCGCCAGCAGCTCCGGGGTTGCGCCCTACAATGAGCAGTTCTTC. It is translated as CASSSGVAPYNEQFF.

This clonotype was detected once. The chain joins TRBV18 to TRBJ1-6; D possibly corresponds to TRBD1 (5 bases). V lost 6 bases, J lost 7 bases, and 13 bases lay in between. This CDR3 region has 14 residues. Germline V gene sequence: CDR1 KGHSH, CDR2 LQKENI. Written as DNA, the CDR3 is TGTGCCAGCTCTCCGGGGGTCACAAATTCACCCCTCCACTTT. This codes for CASSPGVTNSPLHF.

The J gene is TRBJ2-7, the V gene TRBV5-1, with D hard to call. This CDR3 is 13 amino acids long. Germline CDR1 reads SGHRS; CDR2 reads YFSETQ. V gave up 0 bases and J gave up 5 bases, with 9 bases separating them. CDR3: CASSLGPDNEQYF. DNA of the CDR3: TGCGCCAGCAGCTTGGGTCCAGACAACGAGCAGTACTTC.

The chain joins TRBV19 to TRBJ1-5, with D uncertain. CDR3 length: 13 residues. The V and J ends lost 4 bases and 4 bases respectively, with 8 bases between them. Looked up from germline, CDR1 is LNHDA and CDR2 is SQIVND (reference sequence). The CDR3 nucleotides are TGTGCCAGTAGTACGCAGAGGAATCAGCCCCAGCATTTT. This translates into CASSTQRNQPQHF. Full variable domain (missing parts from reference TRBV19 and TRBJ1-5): DGGITQSPKYLFRKEGQNVTLSCEQNLNHDAMYWYRQDPGQGLRLIYYSQIVNDFQKGDIAEGYSVSREKKESFPLTVTSAQKNPTAFYLCASSTQRNQPQHFGDGTRLSIL.

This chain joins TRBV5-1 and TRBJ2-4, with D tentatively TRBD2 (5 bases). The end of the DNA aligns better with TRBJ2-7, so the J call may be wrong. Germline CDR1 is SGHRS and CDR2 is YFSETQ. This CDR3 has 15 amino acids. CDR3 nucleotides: TGCGCCAGCAGCTCGGATCTTAATAGCGACTACGAGCAGTACTTC. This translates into CASSSDLNSDYEQYF.

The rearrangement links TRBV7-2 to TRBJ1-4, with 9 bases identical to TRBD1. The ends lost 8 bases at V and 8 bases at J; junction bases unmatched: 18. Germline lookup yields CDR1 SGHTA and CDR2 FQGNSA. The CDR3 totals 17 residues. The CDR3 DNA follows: TGTGCCAGCGGTCAAACAGGGGGCGCGGCTCTCAGCGAAAAACTGTTTTTT. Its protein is CASGQTGGAALSEKLFF. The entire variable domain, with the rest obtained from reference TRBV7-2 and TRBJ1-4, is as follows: GAGVSQSPSNKVTEKGKDVELRCDPISGHTALYWYRQSLGQGLEFLIYFQGNSAPDKSGLPSDRFSAERTGGSVSTLTIQRTQQEDSAVYLCASGQTGGAALSEKLFFGSGTQLSVL.

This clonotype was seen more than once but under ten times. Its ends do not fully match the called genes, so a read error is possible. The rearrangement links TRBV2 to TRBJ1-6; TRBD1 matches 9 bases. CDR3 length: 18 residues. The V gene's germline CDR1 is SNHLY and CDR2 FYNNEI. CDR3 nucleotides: TGTGCTAGCAGTGAAGCGCTTGGACAGGGGAAAGTCGGTTCACCCCTCCACTTT. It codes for CASSEALGQGKVGSPLHF. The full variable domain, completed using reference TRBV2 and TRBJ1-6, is EPEVTQTPSHQVTQMGQEVILRCVPISNHLYFYWYRQILGQKVEFLVSFYNNEISEKSEIFDDQFSVERPDGSNFTLKIRSTKLEDSAMYFCASSEALGQGKVGSPLHFGNGTRLTVT.

The CDR3 reads CASSPPNREHEQYF. The CDR3 coding sequence is TGTGCCAGCTCACCACCGAACAGGGAACACGAGCAGTACTTC. This chain joins TRBV18 and TRBJ2-5; possibly TRBD1 for D (6 bases). The J call may be mistaken, given a closer DNA end match to TRBJ2-7. CDR1 KGHSH and CDR2 LQKENI come from the germline V gene. The CDR3 covers 14 residues.

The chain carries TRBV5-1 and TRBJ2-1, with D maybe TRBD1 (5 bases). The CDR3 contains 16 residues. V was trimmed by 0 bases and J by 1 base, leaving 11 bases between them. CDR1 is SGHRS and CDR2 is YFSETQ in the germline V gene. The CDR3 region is CASSLGATVSYNEQFF. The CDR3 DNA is TGCGCCAGCAGCTTGGGGGCGACAGTGTCCTACAATGAGCAGTTCTTC. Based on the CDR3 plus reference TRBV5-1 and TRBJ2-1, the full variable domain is KAGVTQTPRYLIKTRGQQVTLSCSPISGHRSVSWYQQTPGQGLQFLFEYFSETQRNKGNFPGRFSGRQFSNSRSEMNVSTLELGDSALYLCASSLGATVSYNEQFFGPGTRLTVL.

CDR3 bases: TGTGCCAGCAGCCCCGTGAATGCAGGAGGCGCTGAGCAGTTCTTC. This codes for CASSPVNAGGAEQFF. This chain joins TRBV7-2 and TRBJ2-1; D is possibly TRBD2 (5 bases). Germline V gene sequence: CDR1 SGHTA, CDR2 FQGNSA. The CDR3 consists of 15 residues. Trimming cost V 5 bases and J 9 bases, with 20 bases left between them.

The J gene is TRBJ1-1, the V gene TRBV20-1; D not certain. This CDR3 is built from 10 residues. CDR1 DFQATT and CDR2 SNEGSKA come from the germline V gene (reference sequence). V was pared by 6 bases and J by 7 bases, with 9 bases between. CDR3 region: CSARRHEAFF. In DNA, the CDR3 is TGCAGTGCCAGAAGACATGAAGCTTTCTTT.

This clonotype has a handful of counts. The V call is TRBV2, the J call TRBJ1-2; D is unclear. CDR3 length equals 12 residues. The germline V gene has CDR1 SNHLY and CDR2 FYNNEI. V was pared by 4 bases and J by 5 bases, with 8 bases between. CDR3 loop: CASSGLSYGYTF. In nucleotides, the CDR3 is TGTGCCAGCAGTGGGCTATCATATGGCTACACCTTC.

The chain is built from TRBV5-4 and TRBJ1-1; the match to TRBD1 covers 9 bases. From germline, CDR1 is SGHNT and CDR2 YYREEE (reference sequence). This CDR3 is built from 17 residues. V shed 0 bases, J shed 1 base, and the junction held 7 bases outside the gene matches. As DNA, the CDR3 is TGTGCCAGCAGCTTGGCCGCTACAGGGGGCGGGAACACTGAAGCTTTCTTT. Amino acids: CASSLAATGGGNTEAFF.

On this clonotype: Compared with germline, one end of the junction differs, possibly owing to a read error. DNA for the CDR3: TGTTCCAGCATTGAGGACAGTTACAATGAGCAGTTCTTC. Its translation is CSSIEDSYNEQFF. The V gene is TRBV12-3 or TRBV12-4, the J gene TRBJ2-1; D is possibly TRBD1 (6 bases). This CDR3 region has 13 residues.